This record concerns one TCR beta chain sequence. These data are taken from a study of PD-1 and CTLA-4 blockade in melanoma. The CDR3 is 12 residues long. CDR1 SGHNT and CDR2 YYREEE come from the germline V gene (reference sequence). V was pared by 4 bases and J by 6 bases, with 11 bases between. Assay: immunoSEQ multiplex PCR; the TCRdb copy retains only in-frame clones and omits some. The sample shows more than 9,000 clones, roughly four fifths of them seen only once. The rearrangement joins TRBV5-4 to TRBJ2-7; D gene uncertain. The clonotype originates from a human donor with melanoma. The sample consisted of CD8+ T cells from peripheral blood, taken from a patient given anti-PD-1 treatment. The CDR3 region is CASSTGPLEQYF. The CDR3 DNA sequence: TGTGCCAGCAGCACCGGACCTCTCGAGCAGTACTTC.